The subject of this entry is one T cell receptor (beta chain). Its antigen is currently unknown. TCRdb's table, derived via immunoSEQ multiplex PCR, lists solely in-frame clones and lacks some. The table shows 150,000 to 200,000 clones, with roughly 88% occurring only once. The data stem from a study of T cell responses to AZD1222 COVID-19 vaccine. Study-wide results and limits: Donors were largely white British and mainly female; clonal diversity was possibly underestimated. Across the whole spike, CD4 TCRs peaked at regions 160-218 and 743-854. Baseline seropositivity characterized only a handful of AZD1222 recipients.

The receptor's source is an adult who received the AZD1222 COVID-19 vaccine. The starting material was peripheral blood, obtained 28 days after the second AZD1222 dose.

DNA of the CDR3: TGTGCCAGCAGGGAGCAGGGACTCGGCACAGATACGCAGTATTTT. Its protein is CASREQGLGTDTQYF. The chain combines TRBV6-6 with TRBJ2-3; D is possibly TRBD2 (6 bases). CDR1 and CDR2 (germline): MNHNY, SVGAGI (reference sequence). Trimming took 6 bases from V and 1 from J, leaving 14 bases between them. CDR3 length: 15 amino acids.